The 21 T cell receptor beta chains listed next were all sequenced from one sample in a study of blood T cell repertoires in COVID-19. Libraries were prepared by immunoSEQ multiplex PCR; TCRdb keeps only in-frame clonotypes and omits some of them. The table includes roughly 220,000 clones, approximately 90% detected once. Input material: PBMCs or T cells enriched from blood (not recorded which). The receptors here all came from a woman aged 25 to 45 who had recovered from COVID-19.

This sequence joins TRBV5-5 and TRBJ1-2, with D possibly TRBD1 on 6 matching bases. Trimming took 0 bases from V and 4 from J, leaving 13 bases between them. Germline V gene data show CDR1 as SGHKS and CDR2 as YYEKEE (reference sequence). The CDR3 is 15 residues long. The CDR3 sequence: CASSLDARGIYGYTF. CDR3 nucleotides: TGTGCCAGCAGCTTGGATGCCAGGGGAATCTATGGCTACACCTTC.

The gene calls are TRBV4-3 and TRBJ1-2, with D possibly being TRBD1 (5 bases). The CDR3 is made up of 18 amino acids. Trimming left V 0 bases short and J 4 bases short, with 21 bases between. Germline CDR1 LGHNA, CDR2 YSLEER. For the CDR3, the DNA is TGCGCCAGCAGCCAAGACCACCCGATCCTTCGGGGGTCCTATGGCTACACCTTC. It encodes CASSQDHPILRGSYGYTF.

This sequence joins TRBV19 and TRBJ1-1; no definite D call. This CDR3 region has 11 residues. V was trimmed by 2 bases and J by 8 bases, leaving 6 bases between them. Germline V lookup: CDR1 LNHDA, CDR2 SQIVND (reference sequence). The CDR3 DNA reads TGTGCCAGTAGTATAAGTCGGGAAGCTTTCTTT. Amino acid sequence: CASSISREAFF.

The sample holds one count of this clone. This sequence joins TRBV21-1 and TRBJ2-7; the table assigns TRBD2, which was not confirmed against the DNA. TRBV21-1 is deemed a pseudogene. The CDR3 covers 13 residues. CDR3 in amino acids: CAGGYRDSYEQYF. DNA of the CDR3: TGTGCCGGGGGGTATCGCGACTCCTACGAGCAGTACTTC.

V gene TRBV5-8 combines with J gene TRBJ2-3; the D gene is possibly TRBD1 (6 bases). The CDR3 is 16 amino acids. Germline lookup yields CDR1 SGHTS and CDR2 YDEGEE. The ends were cut back, 3 bases at V and 0 bases at J, with 14 bases in the middle. The CDR3 region is CASSSHRASSTDTQYF. The CDR3 region has the DNA TGTGCCAGCAGCTCCCACAGGGCCTCTAGCACAGATACGCAGTATTTT. The full variable domain, rest sourced from reference TRBV5-8 and TRBJ2-3, is EAGVTQSPTHLIKTRGQQATLRCSPISGHTSVYWYQQALGLGLQFLLWYDEGEERNRGNFPPRFSGRQFPNYSSELNVNALELEDSALYLCASSSHRASSTDTQYFGPGTRLTVL.

CDR3 coding DNA: TGTGCCAGCAGCGTCACCCGCGGACAGTGGTACGAGCAGTACTTC. Its translation is CASSVTRGQWYEQYF. V usage is TRBV7-8 and J usage is TRBJ2-7, with D perhaps matching TRBD1 (6 bases). V lost 5 bases and J 4 bases, leaving 18 bases between the germline ends. Germline CDR1 reads SGHVS; CDR2 reads FQNEAQ. CDR3 length: 15 residues.

The table lists this clone with a few counts. V gene TRBV7-9 combines with J gene TRBJ1-1, with D uncertain. V lost 0 bases, J lost 8 bases, and 10 bases lay in between. Germline CDR1 SEHNR, CDR2 FQNEAQ (reference sequence). This CDR3 contains 13 residues. CDR3 in DNA: TGTGCCAGCAGCTTAGCGGCCGGGATGGAAGCTTTCTTT. It yields the protein CASSLAAGMEAFF.

V is TRBV18 and J is TRBJ1-4; a weak D match, TRBD1 (6 bases). The CDR3 is made up of 18 amino acids. Germline CDR1 KGHSH, CDR2 LQKENI. Trimming left V 2 bases short and J 8 bases short, with 24 bases between. CDR3 sequence: CASSPSKHQGMVGEKLFF. The CDR3 coding sequence is TGTGCCAGCTCACCATCAAAACACCAGGGGATGGTGGGGGAAAAACTGTTTTTT.

J is TRBJ1-2 and V is TRBV3-1 (or the pseudogene TRBV3-2), with 7 bases fitting TRBD1. The CDR3 loop spans 15 amino acids. Trimming removed 7 bases from V and 1 base from J; junction bases left unmatched: 9. CDR1 is LGHDT, CDR2 YNNKEL, per germline (reference sequence). The CDR3 coding sequence is TGTGCCAGCACCCCCGACAGGGCCGTTAACTATGGCTACACCTTC. This translates into CASTPDRAVNYGYTF.

This clone has just one count. The rearrangement links TRBV7-2 to TRBJ2-5; the D is unclear. This CDR3 has 13 amino acids. The germline V gene encodes CDR1 SGHTA and CDR2 FQGNSA. Trimming removed 3 bases from V and 5 bases from J, with 10 bases in between. This CDR3 is CASSFPGRETQYF. CDR3 nucleotides: TGTGCCAGCAGCTTCCCTGGTCGGGAGACCCAGTACTTC.

This chain uses TRBV27 with TRBJ2-7, with 9 nucleotides matching TRBD1. The CDR3 covers 14 residues. J gave up 7 bases and V 3 bases, and 7 bases lay outside the gene matches. From germline, CDR1 is MNHEY and CDR2 SMNVEV (reference sequence). CDR3 sequence: CASSFAQGAQEQYF. CDR3 bases: TGTGCCAGCAGTTTTGCACAGGGGGCGCAGGAGCAGTACTTC.

The V gene is TRBV12-3 or TRBV12-4, the J gene TRBJ2-2; possible D gene TRBD1, 5 bases. V was trimmed by 3 bases and J by 8 bases, leaving 7 bases between them. This CDR3 spans 12 amino acids. CDR3 nucleotide sequence: TGTGCCAGCAGTTTGGGGCAGGGGGAGCTGTTTTTT. Its translation is CASSLGQGELFF.

The chain couples TRBV19 to TRBJ2-1, with TRBD2 matching over 14 bases. The germline V gene encodes CDR1 LNHDA and CDR2 SQIVND (reference sequence). This CDR3 spans 18 amino acids. The trim removed 6 bases at V and 3 bases at J, leaving 10 bases unmatched. CDR3 nucleotide sequence: TGTGCCAGTAGCAGGTTGCTCGGACTAGCGGGGGGCTACAATGAGCAGTTCTTC. Translation gives CASSRLLGLAGGYNEQFF.

The count of this clone is one. The chain employs TRBV10-3 and TRBJ2-1; 10 positions agree with TRBD2. This CDR3 contains 13 residues. The germline V gene encodes CDR1 ENHRY and CDR2 SYGVKD. V lost 10 bases, J lost 9 bases, and 9 bases stayed unmatched. CDR3 coding DNA: TGTGCCACCTCTAGCGGGGGTTATGTTGAGCAGTTCTTC. This translates into CATSSGGYVEQFF.

This chain uses TRBV7-6 with TRBJ2-5; 13 nucleotides match TRBD2. This CDR3 has 16 amino acids. V shed 1 base and J 3 bases; nucleotides not matched to a gene: 2. The V gene's germline CDR1 is SGHVS and CDR2 FNYEAQ. The CDR3 nucleotides are TGTGCCAGCAGCTTAGGGACTAGCGGGGGCGAAGAGACCCAGTACTTC. Protein sequence: CASSLGTSGGEETQYF.

This chain links TRBV27 with TRBJ2-3; 10 bases are a match to TRBD2. Germline trimming cut 0 bases from V and 0 bases from J; bases unmatched to any gene: 6. CDR1 is MNHEY and CDR2 is SMNVEV in the germline V gene (reference sequence). The CDR3 spans 18 residues. The CDR3 loop reads CASSLSAERGGSTDTQYF. In DNA form, the CDR3 reads TGTGCCAGCAGTTTATCGGCCGAGCGGGGGGGTAGCACAGATACGCAGTATTTT.

This clone came up a few times. The chain uses TRBV12-5 and TRBJ1-1; the D is unclear. Germline V gives CDR1 LGHNT, CDR2 FRNRAP. Between the trimmed V and J ends, which lost 4 bases and 3 bases, there was a span of 3 bases. CDR3 length equals 11 residues. CDR3 sequence reads: CASGSDTEAFF. DNA of the CDR3: TGTGCTAGTGGTTCGGACACTGAAGCTTTCTTT.

V and J are TRBV7-3 and TRBJ1-1, with 10 bases that match TRBD1. With 5 bases clipped from V and 8 bases from J, the junction kept 11 bases outside the gene matches. Germline V gene lookup returns CDR1 SGHTA and CDR2 FQGTGA. This CDR3 comprises 15 residues. CDR3 region: CASSPNRGTGDEAFF. The CDR3 nucleotides read TGTGCCAGCAGCCCGAACCGCGGGACAGGGGACGAAGCTTTCTTT.

The chain links TRBV9 to TRBJ2-3, with TRBD2 identical over 11 bases. The CDR3 has 16 residues. With 3 bases clipped from V and 5 bases from J, the junction kept 8 bases outside the gene matches. Germline-derived CDR1 and CDR2 are SGDLS and YYNGEE. The CDR3 sequence: CASSADSGGELDTQYF. The CDR3 nucleotides read TGTGCCAGCAGCGCTGATAGCGGGGGGGAGTTAGATACGCAGTATTTT.

The chain links TRBV3-1 (or the pseudogene TRBV3-2) to TRBJ1-5; no reliable D call. The germline V gene encodes CDR1 LGHDT and CDR2 YNNKEL (reference sequence). The CDR3 spans 13 residues. V gave up 0 bases and J gave up 6 bases, with 6 bases separating them. The CDR3 region is CASSQDLSQPQHF. The CDR3 nucleotides read TGTGCCAGCAGCCAAGATCTGTCTCAGCCCCAGCATTTT.

The chain has TRBV5-8 and TRBJ2-2; 8 nucleotides match TRBD2. This CDR3 is built from 16 residues. Germline V gene data show CDR1 as SGHTS and CDR2 as YDEGEE. Unmatched junction bases numbered 8, after V lost 4 bases and J lost 3 bases. CDR3 amino acids: CASSPRGGEDTGELFF. The CDR3 bases are TGTGCCAGCAGCCCTCGGGGGGGCGAGGACACCGGGGAGCTGTTTTTT.